These T cell receptor beta chains were read from a single sample in a study of blood T cell repertoires in COVID-19. The table came from immunoSEQ multiplex PCR; TCRdb's copy has only in-frame clones and leaves some out. The profile shows some 130,000 clones, roughly 90% of them singletons. Specimen: peripheral blood. All receptors come from a man between 50 and 59 years old with active COVID-19. The CDR3 runs from the conserved cysteine through the conserved F or W. Each record gives: CDR3 protein, CDR3 DNA, V gene, D gene, clone size, J gene. A D gene is named only where the DNA matches it firmly. The listing skips clone size in some rows; elsewhere it reads once, few, many or a size class.

CDR3 protein: CASSSYLRDTQYF; CDR3 DNA: TGTGCCAGCAGTTCCTATTTGCGAGATACGCAGTATTTT; V gene: TRBV12-3/TRBV12-4; D gene: .; clone size: .; J gene: TRBJ2-3
CDR3 protein: CASSSFLRGGYNEQFF; CDR3 DNA: TGTGCCAGCAGCTCTTTTCTGCGGGGGGGTTACAATGAGCAGTTCTTC; V gene: TRBV5-4; D gene: TRBD2; clone size: .; J gene: TRBJ2-1
CDR3 protein: CAWSRLYSNQPQHF; CDR3 DNA: TGTGCCTGGAGTCGGTTATATAGCAATCAGCCCCAGCATTTT; V gene: TRBV30; D gene: .; clone size: .; J gene: TRBJ1-5
CDR3 protein: CASKRQGTNEQFF; CDR3 DNA: TGTGCCAGCAAGCGACAGGGGACCAATGAGCAGTTCTTC; V gene: TRBV2; D gene: TRBD1; clone size: .; J gene: TRBJ2-1
CDR3 protein: CASKGAAMNTEAFF; CDR3 DNA: TGTGCCAGTAAGGGGGCAGCGATGAACACTGAAGCTTTCTTT; V gene: TRBV19; D gene: TRBD1; clone size: .; J gene: TRBJ1-1
CDR3 protein: CATASGLGSYNEQFF; CDR3 DNA: TGTGCCACCGCCTCGGGACTAGGCTCCTACAATGAGCAGTTCTTC; V gene: TRBV15; D gene: TRBD2; clone size: .; J gene: TRBJ2-1
CDR3 protein: CASSEGLAGYNEQFF; CDR3 DNA: TGTGCCAGCAGTGAAGGACTAGCGGGATACAATGAGCAGTTCTTC; V gene: TRBV2; D gene: TRBD2; clone size: .; J gene: TRBJ2-1
CDR3 protein: CASSQEEKGLVRGYTF; CDR3 DNA: TGCGCCAGCAGCCAAGAGGAGAAGGGGTTAGTTCGTGGCTACACCTTC; V gene: TRBV4-1; D gene: .; clone size: .; J gene: TRBJ1-2
CDR3 protein: CASSTEEGTGELFF; CDR3 DNA: TGTGCCAGCAGTACGGAGGAGGGAACCGGGGAGCTGTTTTTT; V gene: TRBV2; D gene: .; clone size: .; J gene: TRBJ2-2
CDR3 protein: CASSFSAGLISPLHF; CDR3 DNA: TGTGCCAGCAGTTTCTCCGCAGGGTTAATTTCACCCCTCCACTTT; V gene: TRBV27; D gene: .; clone size: .; J gene: TRBJ1-6
CDR3 protein: CASSLSGAGPTEAFF; CDR3 DNA: TGTGCCAGCAGCCTATCAGGGGCCGGCCCCACTGAAGCTTTCTTT; V gene: TRBV7-8; D gene: .; clone size: .; J gene: TRBJ1-1
CDR3 protein: CASSYAGTGNEKLFF; CDR3 DNA: TGTGCCAGCAGTTACGCCGGGACAGGGAATGAAAAACTGTTTTTT; V gene: TRBV6-5; D gene: TRBD1; clone size: .; J gene: TRBJ1-4
CDR3 protein: CASSHGLPSGSGETQYF; CDR3 DNA: TGTGCCAGCAGCCACGGCCTCCCTAGCGGGAGTGGAGAGACCCAGTACTTC; V gene: TRBV7-2; D gene: TRBD2; clone size: .; J gene: TRBJ2-5
CDR3 protein: CASSLRDYGYTF; CDR3 DNA: TGTGCCAGCAGCCTCCGTGACTATGGCTACACCTTC; V gene: TRBV5-4; D gene: .; clone size: .; J gene: TRBJ1-2
CDR3 protein: CASSALDSSGSPLHF; CDR3 DNA: TGTGCTAGCAGCGCTTTGGACAGCTCGGGGTCACCCCTCCACTTT; V gene: TRBV7-9; D gene: .; clone size: .; J gene: TRBJ1-6
CDR3 protein: CASSQVIRGQLEKSGTYTF; CDR3 DNA: TGCGCCAGCAGCCAGGTGATACGCGGACAGTTAGAGAAGAGTGGGACCTACACCTTC; V gene: TRBV4-1; D gene: .; clone size: .; J gene: TRBJ1-2
CDR3 protein: CASSLLRVNTEAFF; CDR3 DNA: TGTGCCAGCAGCTTACTCAGGGTGAACACTGAAGCTTTCTTT; V gene: TRBV11-2; D gene: .; clone size: .; J gene: TRBJ1-1
CDR3 protein: CASREGQGRNEQFF; CDR3 DNA: TGCGCCAGCAGAGAGGGACAGGGGAGGAATGAGCAGTTCTTC; V gene: TRBV5-1; D gene: TRBD1; clone size: .; J gene: TRBJ2-1
CDR3 protein: CASSRPVGLAGGPIGEQFF; CDR3 DNA: TGTGCCAGCTCGCGCCCGGTCGGACTAGCGGGAGGGCCGATCGGTGAGCAGTTCTTC; V gene: TRBV18; D gene: TRBD2; clone size: .; J gene: TRBJ2-1
CDR3 protein: CSVYSGVESEQFF; CDR3 DNA: TGCAGCGTTTATAGCGGGGTGGAGAGTGAGCAGTTCTTC; V gene: TRBV29-1; D gene: TRBD2; clone size: .; J gene: TRBJ2-1
CDR3 protein: CASGLDWTSGRDSNGYNEQFF; CDR3 DNA: TGTGCTAGTGGTTTGGACTGGACTAGCGGGAGGGATTCCAATGGCTACAATGAGCAGTTCTTC; V gene: TRBV12-5; D gene: TRBD2; clone size: .; J gene: TRBJ2-1
CDR3 protein: CASSLEGGRYNEQFF; CDR3 DNA: TGTGCCAGCAGCTTAGAAGGGGGCCGTTACAATGAGCAGTTCTTC; V gene: TRBV7-2; D gene: TRBD1; clone size: .; J gene: TRBJ2-1
CDR3 protein: CAWSGNRVAETQYF; CDR3 DNA: TGTGCCTGGAGTGGCAACAGGGTAGCAGAGACCCAGTACTTC; V gene: TRBV30; D gene: .; clone size: .; J gene: TRBJ2-5
CDR3 protein: CASSYPSGTRGDNEQFF; CDR3 DNA: TGTGCCAGCAGTTACCCTTCCGGGACTAGAGGTGACAATGAGCAGTTCTTC; V gene: TRBV6-2/TRBV6-3; D gene: TRBD2; clone size: .; J gene: TRBJ2-1
CDR3 protein: CAWTGKDTQYF; CDR3 DNA: TGTGCCTGGACAGGGAAAGATACGCAGTATTTT; V gene: TRBV30; D gene: .; clone size: .; J gene: TRBJ2-3
CDR3 protein: CASSLGRWGVRNQPQHF; CDR3 DNA: TGTGCCAGCAGTTTAGGCCGGTGGGGGGTACGGAATCAGCCCCAGCATTTT; V gene: TRBV28; D gene: .; clone size: few; J gene: TRBJ1-5
CDR3 protein: CASRRDQGNYGYTF; CDR3 DNA: TGTGCCAGCAGACGTGACCAGGGAAATTATGGCTACACCTTC; V gene: TRBV6-5; D gene: .; clone size: .; J gene: TRBJ1-2
CDR3 protein: CASRVYGETIGLFF; CDR3 DNA: TGCGCGTCCCGAGTCTACGGGGAAACCATTGGACTGTTTTTT; V gene: TRBV10-1; D gene: .; clone size: .; J gene: TRBJ1-4
CDR3 protein: CASSLLAGSYNEQFF; CDR3 DNA: TGTGCCAGCAGCCTCCTAGCGGGGTCGTACAATGAGCAGTTCTTC; V gene: TRBV11-3; D gene: TRBD2; clone size: .; J gene: TRBJ2-1
CDR3 protein: CASSRQGAGTEAFF; CDR3 DNA: TGTGCCAGCTCCCGACAGGGGGCGGGCACTGAAGCTTTCTTT; V gene: TRBV18; D gene: TRBD1; clone size: .; J gene: TRBJ1-1
CDR3 protein: CASSATSGWETQYF; CDR3 DNA: TGTGCCAGCAGTGCGACTAGCGGTTGGGAGACCCAGTACTTC; V gene: TRBV3-1/TRBV3-2; D gene: TRBD2; clone size: .; J gene: TRBJ2-5
CDR3 protein: CASSLGWTSGQETQYF; CDR3 DNA: TGTGCCAGCAGCTTAGGGTGGACTAGCGGCCAAGAGACCCAGTACTTC; V gene: TRBV5-5; D gene: TRBD2; clone size: .; J gene: TRBJ2-5
CDR3 protein: CASRRDRLNTGELFF; CDR3 DNA: TGTGCCAGCAGACGGGACAGGTTGAACACCGGGGAGCTGTTTTTT; V gene: TRBV2; D gene: TRBD1; clone size: .; J gene: TRBJ2-2
CDR3 protein: CASSEGQGASGANVLTF; CDR3 DNA: TGTGCCAGCTCAGAGGGACAGGGGGCTTCTGGGGCCAACGTCCTGACTTTC; V gene: TRBV18; D gene: TRBD1; clone size: .; J gene: TRBJ2-6
CDR3 protein: CASSIGTRNGYTF; CDR3 DNA: TGTGCCAGTAGTATAGGAACGAGGAATGGCTACACCTTC; V gene: TRBV19; D gene: .; clone size: .; J gene: TRBJ1-2
CDR3 protein: CASSSGLAGASIDTQYF; CDR3 DNA: TGTGCCAGCAGCTCAGGACTAGCGGGGGCCTCGATCGATACGCAGTATTTT; V gene: TRBV11-3; D gene: TRBD2; clone size: .; J gene: TRBJ2-3
CDR3 protein: CASSLSTTTLSAALYGYTF; CDR3 DNA: TGCGCCAGCAGCTTGTCCACAACTACACTCTCAGCGGCGCTTTATGGCTACACCTTC; V gene: TRBV5-1; D gene: .; clone size: .; J gene: TRBJ1-2
CDR3 protein: CATSGQGKGETQYF; CDR3 DNA: TGTGCCACCAGTGGACAGGGGAAGGGAGAGACCCAGTACTTC; V gene: TRBV24-1; D gene: TRBD1; clone size: .; J gene: TRBJ2-5
CDR3 protein: CASRGYRGLIDYGYTF; CDR3 DNA: TGTGCCAGCAGGGGTTACAGGGGGTTGATCGACTATGGCTACACCTTC; V gene: TRBV28; D gene: TRBD1; clone size: .; J gene: TRBJ1-2
CDR3 protein: CASGPGQGRAGELFF; CDR3 DNA: TGTGCTAGTGGTCCTGGACAGGGTCGGGCCGGGGAGCTGTTTTTT; V gene: TRBV12-5; D gene: TRBD1; clone size: .; J gene: TRBJ2-2
CDR3 protein: CASRITSGFTDTQYF; CDR3 DNA: TGTGCCAGCAGGATAACTAGCGGGTTCACAGATACGCAGTATTTT; V gene: TRBV6-5; D gene: TRBD2; clone size: .; J gene: TRBJ2-3
CDR3 protein: CASSPARGGYTF; CDR3 DNA: TGTGCCAGCAGCCCGGCCCGAGGTGGCTACACCTTC; V gene: TRBV5-6; D gene: .; clone size: .; J gene: TRBJ1-2
CDR3 protein: CASSIEGSASPLHF; CDR3 DNA: TGTGCCAGTAGTATTGAGGGTTCGGCGTCACCCCTCCACTTT; V gene: TRBV19; D gene: .; clone size: few; J gene: TRBJ1-6
CDR3 protein: CASRSFRDRVSEQYF; CDR3 DNA: TGTGCCAGCAGATCATTCCGGGACAGGGTGTCCGAGCAGTACTTC; V gene: TRBV27; D gene: TRBD1; clone size: .; J gene: TRBJ2-7
CDR3 protein: CASSSRGLRTEAFF; CDR3 DNA: TGTGCCAGCAGCTCAAGGGGGCTCAGGACTGAAGCTTTCTTT; V gene: TRBV3-1/TRBV3-2; D gene: TRBD1; clone size: .; J gene: TRBJ1-1
CDR3 protein: CASSLVGGKEQYF; CDR3 DNA: TGCGCCAGCAGCTTGGTTGGAGGGAAGGAGCAGTACTTC; V gene: TRBV5-1; D gene: .; clone size: once; J gene: TRBJ2-7